Detailed here is one T cell receptor beta chain. The CDR3 covers 15 residues. Germline CDR1 SGHRS, CDR2 YFSETQ. V dropped 4 bases and J dropped 2; count of bases not matched to a gene: 7. These data belong to a study of blood T cell repertoires in COVID-19. Authors' data handling: Amplifying reference gene primers gave estimates of nucleated cell counts. Profiled with immunoSEQ multiplex PCR; TCRdb holds only in-frame clones, not every one. V, J and clone size are those of that table, while D and trimming were read from the DNA. The sample comprises about 140,000 clones, roughly 80% of which are singletons, and 3% to 4.5% rests with the top ten.

The source material was peripheral blood. The origin of this receptor is a man aged 65 to 85 who had recovered from COVID-19. The chain couples TRBV5-1 to TRBJ2-5, with TRBD2 matching over 8 bases. The CDR3 region has the DNA TGCGCCAGCAGCACGTTAGCGGGGCGACAAGAGACCCAGTACTTC. Amino acids: CASSTLAGRQETQYF.